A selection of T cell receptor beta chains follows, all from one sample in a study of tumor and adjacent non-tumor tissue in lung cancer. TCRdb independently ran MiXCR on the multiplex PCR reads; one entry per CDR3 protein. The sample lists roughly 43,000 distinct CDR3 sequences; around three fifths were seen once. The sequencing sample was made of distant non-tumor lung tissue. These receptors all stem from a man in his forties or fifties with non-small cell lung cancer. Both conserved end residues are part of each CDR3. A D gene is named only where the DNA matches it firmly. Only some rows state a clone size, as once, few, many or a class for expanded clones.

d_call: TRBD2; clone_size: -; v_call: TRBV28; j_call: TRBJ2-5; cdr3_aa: CASRINSGIIDGTQYF; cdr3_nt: TGTGCCAGCAGAATAAATAGCGGGATAATTGACGGGACCCAGTACTTC
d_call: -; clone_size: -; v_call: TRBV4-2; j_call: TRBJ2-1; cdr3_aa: CACNQQEGRNEQFF; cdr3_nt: TGTGCCTGCAACCAACAAGAGGGGCGTAATGAGCAGTTCTTC
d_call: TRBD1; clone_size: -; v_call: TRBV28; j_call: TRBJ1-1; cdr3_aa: CASRETGVTEAFF; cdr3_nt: TGTGCCAGCAGAGAGACAGGGGTCACTGAAGCTTTCTTT
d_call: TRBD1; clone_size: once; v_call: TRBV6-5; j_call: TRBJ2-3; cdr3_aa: CASSHGTGDTDTQNF; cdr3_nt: TGTGCCAGCAGTCACGGGACAGGGGACACAGATACGCAGAATTTT
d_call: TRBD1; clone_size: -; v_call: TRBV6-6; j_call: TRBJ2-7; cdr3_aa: CTSSYRGNYNYEQYF; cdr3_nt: TGTACCAGCAGTTACAGGGGGAATTATAACTACGAGCAGTACTTC
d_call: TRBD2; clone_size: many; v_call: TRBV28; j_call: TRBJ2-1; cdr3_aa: CASSKTGTSANEQFF; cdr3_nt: TGTGCCAGCAGCAAAACCGGGACTAGCGCGAATGAGCAGTTCTTC
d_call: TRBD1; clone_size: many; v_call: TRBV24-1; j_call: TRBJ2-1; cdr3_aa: CATSDLGQGYNEQFF; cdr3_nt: TGTGCCACCAGTGATCTGGGACAGGGATACAATGAGCAGTTCTTC
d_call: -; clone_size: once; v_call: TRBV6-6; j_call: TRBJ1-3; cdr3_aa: CAISYDRDLSGNTIYF; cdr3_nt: TGTGCCATCAGTTACGATCGCGATCTCTCTGGAAACACCATATATTTT
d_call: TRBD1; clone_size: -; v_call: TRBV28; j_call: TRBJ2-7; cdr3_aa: CASRAGDRDDEQYF; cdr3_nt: TGTGCCAGCCGAGCCGGGGACAGGGATGACGAGCAGTACTTC
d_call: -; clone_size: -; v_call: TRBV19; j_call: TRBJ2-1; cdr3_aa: CASREEQEQFF; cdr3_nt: TGTGCCAGTAGGGAGGAACAGGAGCAGTTCTTC
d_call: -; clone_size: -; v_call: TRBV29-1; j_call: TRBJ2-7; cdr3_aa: CTVALQGDYEHYF; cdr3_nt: TGCACCGTTGCCCTCCAAGGTGACTACGAGCACTACTTC
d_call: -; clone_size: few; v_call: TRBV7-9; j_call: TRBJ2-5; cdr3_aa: CASSLRDGLRETQYF; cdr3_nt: TGTGCCAGCAGCTTAAGGGACGGACTACGAGAGACCCAGTACTTC
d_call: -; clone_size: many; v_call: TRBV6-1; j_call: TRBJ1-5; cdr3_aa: CASKVDSNQPQHF; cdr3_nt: TGTGCCAGCAAAGTGGATAGCAATCAGCCCCAGCATTTT
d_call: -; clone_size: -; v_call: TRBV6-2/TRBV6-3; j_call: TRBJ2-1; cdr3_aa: CANSSQGRPFF; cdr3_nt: TGTGCCAACAGTTCCCAGGGCCGGCCATTCTTC
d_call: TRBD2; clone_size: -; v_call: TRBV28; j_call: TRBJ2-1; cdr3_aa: CASSLGTSGRREQFF; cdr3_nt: TGTGCCAGCAGTTTAGGGACTAGCGGGAGGCGTGAGCAGTTCTTC
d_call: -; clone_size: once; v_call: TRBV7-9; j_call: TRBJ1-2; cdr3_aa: CASILTGTQDYGYTF; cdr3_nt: TGTGCCAGCATCCTCACCGGGACACAAGACTATGGCTACACCTTC
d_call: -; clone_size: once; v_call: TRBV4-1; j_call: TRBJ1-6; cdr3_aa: CASSQEQVAYNSLFHF; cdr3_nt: TGCGCCAGCAGCCAAGAACAGGTCGCTTATAATTCACTCTTCCACTTT
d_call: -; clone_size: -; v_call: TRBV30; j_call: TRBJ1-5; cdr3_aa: CAWNPRGSNQPQHF; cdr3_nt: TGTGCCTGGAATCCCCGGGGTAGCAATCAGCCCCAGCATTTT
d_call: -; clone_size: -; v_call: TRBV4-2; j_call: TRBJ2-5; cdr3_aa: CASSQGQEETQYF; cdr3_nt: TGTGCCAGCAGCCAAGGACAGGAAGAGACCCAGTACTTC
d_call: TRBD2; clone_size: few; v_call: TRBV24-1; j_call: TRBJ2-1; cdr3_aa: CATSVGFVLPGRESYNEQFF; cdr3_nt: TGTGCCACCAGTGTCGGATTTGTTTTACCCGGGCGGGAGTCCTACAATGAGCAGTTCTTC
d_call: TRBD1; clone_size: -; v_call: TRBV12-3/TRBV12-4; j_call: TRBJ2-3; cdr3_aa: CASSRTGGTGTQYF; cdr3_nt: TGTGCCAGTAGTCGGACAGGGGGCACAGGTACGCAGTATTTT
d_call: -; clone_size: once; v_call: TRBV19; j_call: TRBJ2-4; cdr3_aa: CASTTVNANNIQYF; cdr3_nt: TGTGCCAGTACTACAGTGAACGCCAATAACATTCAGTACTTC
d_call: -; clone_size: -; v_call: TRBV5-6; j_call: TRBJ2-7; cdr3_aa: CASTETIGGSYEQYF; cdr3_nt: TGTGCCAGCACCGAAACTATCGGGGGCTCCTATGAGCAGTACTTC
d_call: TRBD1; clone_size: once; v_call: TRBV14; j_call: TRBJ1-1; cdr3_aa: CASSQGGDRRAETFF; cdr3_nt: TGTGCCAGCAGCCAAGGTGGGGACAGGAGGGCTGAAACTTTCTTT
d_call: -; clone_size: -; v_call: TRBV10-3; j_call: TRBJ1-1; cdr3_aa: CAIGEWDMGPTEAFF; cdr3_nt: TGTGCCATCGGTGAGTGGGACATGGGCCCCACTGAAGCTTTCTTT
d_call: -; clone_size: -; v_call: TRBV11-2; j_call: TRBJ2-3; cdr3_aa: CASGAGAGDTQYF; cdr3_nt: TGTGCCAGCGGCGCGGGGGCGGGAGATACGCAGTATTTT
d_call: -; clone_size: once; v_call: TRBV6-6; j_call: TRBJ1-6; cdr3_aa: CACSYDETSSYNTLLHF; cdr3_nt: TGTGCCTGCAGTTACGATGAGACGAGCTCCTATAATACACTCCTCCACTTT
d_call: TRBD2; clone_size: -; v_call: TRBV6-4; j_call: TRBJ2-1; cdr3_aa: CASTVTSGNKQFF; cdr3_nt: TGTGCCAGCACTGTAACTAGCGGCAATAAGCAGTTCTTC
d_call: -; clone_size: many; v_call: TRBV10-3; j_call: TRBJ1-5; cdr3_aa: CAISERDARQPQHF; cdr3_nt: TGTGCCATCAGTGAAAGGGATGCCAGACAGCCCCAGCATTTT
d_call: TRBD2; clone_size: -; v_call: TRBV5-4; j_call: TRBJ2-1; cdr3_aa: CPSSSGTIGNELFF; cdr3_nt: TGTCCCAGCAGCTCCGGGACTATTGGGAATGAGCTGTTCTTC
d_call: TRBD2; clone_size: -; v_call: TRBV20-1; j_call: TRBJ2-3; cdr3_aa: CSAPSGGNTDTQYF; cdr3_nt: TGCAGTGCTCCTAGCGGGGGGAACACAGATACGCAGTATTTT
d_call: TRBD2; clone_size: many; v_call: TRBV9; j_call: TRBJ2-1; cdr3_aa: CASRTGTSGGEQFF; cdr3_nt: TGTGCCAGCAGGACGGGGACTAGCGGAGGTGAGCAGTTCTTC
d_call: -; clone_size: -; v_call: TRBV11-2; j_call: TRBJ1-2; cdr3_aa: CASSLDLVSYGYTF; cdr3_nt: TGTGCCAGCAGCTTAGATCTTGTCTCCTATGGCTACACCTTC
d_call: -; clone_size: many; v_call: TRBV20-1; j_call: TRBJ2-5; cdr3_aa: CSARISGETQYF; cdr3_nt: TGCAGTGCTAGAATCTCCGGGGAGACCCAGTACTTC
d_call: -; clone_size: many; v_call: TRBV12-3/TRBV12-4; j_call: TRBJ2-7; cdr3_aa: CASSPGTSYEQYF; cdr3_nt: TGTGCCAGCAGTCCCGGGACCTCCTACGAGCAGTACTTC
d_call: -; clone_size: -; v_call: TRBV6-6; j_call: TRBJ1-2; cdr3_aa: CASSPSGGRLNGYAF; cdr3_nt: TGTGCCAGCAGTCCGTCGGGGGGAAGGCTAAACGGCTACGCCTTC
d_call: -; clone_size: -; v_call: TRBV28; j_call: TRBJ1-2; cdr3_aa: CTSSLSGEVRGYTF; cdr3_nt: TGTACCAGCAGTTTGTCAGGGGAAGTGCGCGGCTACACCTTC
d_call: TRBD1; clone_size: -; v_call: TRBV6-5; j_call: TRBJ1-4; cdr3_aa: CASSYQEGAINEKLFF; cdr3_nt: TGTGCCAGCAGTTACCAAGAGGGGGCAATTAATGAAAAACTGTTTTTT
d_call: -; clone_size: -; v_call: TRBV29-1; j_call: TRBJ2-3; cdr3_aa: CSARSDTQFF; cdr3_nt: TGCAGCGCGCGCTCGGATACTCAGTTTTTT
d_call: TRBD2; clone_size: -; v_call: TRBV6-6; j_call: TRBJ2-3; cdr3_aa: CASSYSERERGDTQYF; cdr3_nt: TGTGCCAGCAGTTACTCGGAGCGGGAGCGGGGAGACACGCAGTATTTT
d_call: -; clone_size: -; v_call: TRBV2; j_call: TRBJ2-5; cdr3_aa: CASSLEGREGTQYF; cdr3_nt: TGTGCCAGCAGTCTAGAGGGACGAGAGGGGACCCAGTACTTC
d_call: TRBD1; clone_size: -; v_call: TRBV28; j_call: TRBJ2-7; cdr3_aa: CASSPLRDSEHYEQYF; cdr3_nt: TGTGCCAGCAGTCCCCTACGGGACAGTGAACACTACGAGCAGTACTTC